This T cell receptor (beta chain) comes out of a study of early T cells in non-severe SARS-CoV-2 infection. For the study at large: Sequenced bulk RNA came from whole blood that was unsorted, and chains were unpaired.

This clonotype was counted at least ten times. Its antigen is currently unknown. The V gene lost 0 bases and the J gene lost 1 base, with 12 bases spanning the gap. CDR3 length: 16 amino acids. Germline V gives CDR1 LGHNA, CDR2 YNFKEQ. Study-wide results and caveats: In VDJdb matching, anti-spike CD8 responses were favored while private and CD4 specificities went missing.

Molecules of cDNA were individually given unique molecular identifiers that were attached to them. From the 5' RACE reads, TCRdb called clonotypes with MiXCR, one entry per CDR3 protein. This sample yields tens of thousands of distinct CDR3 sequences, of which under 7.5% are seen a single time; around 2.8% belongs to the top ten. The TCR originated in an adult who was a healthcare worker with PCR-confirmed SARS-CoV-2 infection or an uninfected control (not recorded which). The chain links TRBV4-2 to TRBJ1-1; D ambiguous. Sequenced here: whole blood, sampled at baseline. CDR3 DNA sequence: TGTGCCAGCAGCCAAGACTTGCGGCAGCCGAACACTGAAGCTTTCTTT. It is translated as CASSQDLRQPNTEAFF.